This T cell receptor (beta chain) was sequenced during a study of blood T cell repertoires in COVID-19. Background on the study: Samples representing acute and convalescent COVID-19 were sourced from the United States, Italy and Spain. PBMCs, B-cell-depleted T cells, or T cells were the source of the cDNA or gDNA that made up the material.

As processed by the authors: Estimation of nucleated cell counts was performed using reference gene primer amplification. The protocol was immunoSEQ multiplex PCR, while the TCRdb copy is restricted to in-frame clones and leaves out a portion. The D gene and trimming were derived from the DNA, and the V and J assignments and clone size from that table. The sample has around 700,000 clones; 80% to 90% are singletons. Looked up from germline, CDR1 is SGHDT and CDR2 is YYEEEE. With 4 bases clipped from V and 2 bases from J, the junction kept 8 bases outside the gene matches. This CDR3 contains 15 residues.

The chain joins TRBV5-6 to TRBJ1-2; 7 nucleotides agree with TRBD1. The TCR originated in a woman between 18 and 29 years old with acute or convalescent COVID-19. What was sequenced was peripheral blood. CDR3 in DNA: TGTGCCAGCAGCCCTCGACAGGGAGTCAACTATGGCTACACCTTC. Its translation is CASSPRQGVNYGYTF.